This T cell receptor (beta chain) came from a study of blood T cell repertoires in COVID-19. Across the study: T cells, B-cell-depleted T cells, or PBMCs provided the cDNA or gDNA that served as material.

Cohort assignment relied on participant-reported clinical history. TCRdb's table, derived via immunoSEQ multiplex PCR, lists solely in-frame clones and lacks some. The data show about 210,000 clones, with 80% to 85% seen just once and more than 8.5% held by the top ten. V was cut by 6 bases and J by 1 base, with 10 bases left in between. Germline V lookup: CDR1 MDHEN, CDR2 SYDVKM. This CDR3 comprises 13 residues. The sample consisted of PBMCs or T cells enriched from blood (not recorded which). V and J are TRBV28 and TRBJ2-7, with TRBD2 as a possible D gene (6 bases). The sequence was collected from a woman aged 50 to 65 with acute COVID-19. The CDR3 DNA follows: TGTGCCAGCAGGTGGGGGGTATCCTACGAGCAGTACTTC. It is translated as CASRWGVSYEQYF.